In its sample, the clone carrying this TCR beta chain was seen once. These data are taken from a study of blood T cell repertoires in COVID-19. Looking at the study overall: Acute-phase and convalescent COVID-19 samples originated in the United States, Italy and Spain. Nucleic acid was either cDNA or gDNA, and it came from T cells, B-cell-depleted T cells, or PBMCs.

Study processing details: Estimates of nucleated cell counts were drawn from the amplification of reference gene primers. Sequencing used immunoSEQ multiplex PCR; TCRdb keeps in-frame clones, though not all of them. The V and J calls and clone size are taken from that table; D and trimming were inferred from the DNA. Of about 73,000 clones in the sample, around nine tenths were seen once. The CDR3 loop spans 13 amino acids. Losses at the gene ends were 5 bases for V and 13 bases for J; bases not matched to a gene: 11. Looked up from germline, CDR1 is SGHRS and CDR2 is YFSETQ. The chain uses TRBV5-1 and TRBJ2-5, with TRBD2 matching 10 bases. This TCR was recovered from a woman aged 18-30 years with acute or convalescent COVID-19. Sequences were obtained from peripheral blood. The CDR3 nucleotides are TGCGCCAGCAGTTACAACAGCGGGAGGGCTCCGTACTTC. Amino acids: CASSYNSGRAPYF.